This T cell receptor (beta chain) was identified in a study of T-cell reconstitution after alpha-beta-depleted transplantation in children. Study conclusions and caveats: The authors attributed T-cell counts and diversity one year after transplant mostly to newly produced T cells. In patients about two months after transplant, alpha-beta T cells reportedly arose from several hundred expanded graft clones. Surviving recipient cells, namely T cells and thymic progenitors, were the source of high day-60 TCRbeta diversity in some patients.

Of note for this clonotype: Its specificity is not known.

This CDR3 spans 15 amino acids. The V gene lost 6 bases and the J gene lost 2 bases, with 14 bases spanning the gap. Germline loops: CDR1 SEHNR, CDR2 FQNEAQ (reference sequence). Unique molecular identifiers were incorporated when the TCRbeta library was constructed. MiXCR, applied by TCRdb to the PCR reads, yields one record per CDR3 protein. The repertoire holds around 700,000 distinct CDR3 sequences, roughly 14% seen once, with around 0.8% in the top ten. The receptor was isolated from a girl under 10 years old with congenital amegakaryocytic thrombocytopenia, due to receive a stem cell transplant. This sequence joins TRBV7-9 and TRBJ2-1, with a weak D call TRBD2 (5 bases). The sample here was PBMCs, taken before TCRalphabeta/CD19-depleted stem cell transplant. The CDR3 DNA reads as TGTGCCAGCAGGGCTCGGGGTTCCCCCTACAATGAGCAGTTCTTC. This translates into CASRARGSPYNEQFF.